The 8 T cell receptor beta chains given below trace back to one sample, sequenced in a study of T-cell reconstitution after alpha-beta-depleted transplantation in children. It was with unique molecular identifiers that the TCRbeta library was prepared. TCRdb ran MiXCR on the PCR reads and lists one entry per CDR3 protein. The table has nearly 200,000 distinct CDR3 sequences, 6.3% seen once; the top ten hold 4.5%. The material sequenced was PBMCs, taken before TCRalphabeta/CD19-depleted stem cell transplant. The receptors shown here come from a girl younger than two with combined immunodeficiency, due to receive a stem cell transplant.

This clonotype was seen ten or more times. The rearrangement uses TRBV28 and TRBJ2-3; a weak D match, TRBD1 (5 bases). The CDR3 sequence is 17 residues long. Deletions cut 2 bases from V and 0 bases from J, with 15 bases between. CDR1 MDHEN and CDR2 SYDVKM come from the germline V gene. CDR3 in amino acids: CASSLPPDTPSTDTQYF. The CDR3 DNA is TGTGCCAGCAGTTTACCACCGGACACCCCTAGCACAGATACGCAGTATTTT.

This clonotype was counted many times. The chain employs TRBV29-1 and TRBJ2-1, with no clear D. The CDR3 spans 10 residues. Germline CDR1 and CDR2: SQVTM and ANQGSEA. V was clipped by 5 bases and J by 7 bases, with 6 bases between them. CDR3 in DNA: TGCAGCGTTCTGTCTAATGAGCAGTTCTTC. Its protein product is CSVLSNEQFF.

There are many counts of this clonotype. The CDR3 coding sequence is TGCAGTGCTTTAGACAGTCAGAACACTGAAGCTTTCTTT. It translates to CSALDSQNTEAFF. This chain joins TRBV20-1 and TRBJ1-1; possibly TRBD1 for D (5 bases). Germline V lookup: CDR1 DFQATT, CDR2 SNEGSKA (reference sequence). V was trimmed by 5 bases and J by 1 base, leaving 11 bases between them. The CDR3 has 13 amino acids.

The table lists this clonotype with many counts. The J gene is TRBJ2-3, the V gene TRBV20-1, with D unclear. Trimming shortened V by 0 bases and J by 0 bases, and 13 bases separated the two germline ends. CDR3 size: 16 residues. Germline CDR1 is DFQATT and CDR2 is SNEGSKA (reference sequence). CDR3: CSARDPLAPSTDTQYF. The CDR3 nucleotides are TGCAGTGCTAGAGATCCGTTAGCCCCTAGCACAGATACGCAGTATTTT.

This clonotype was detected many times. Here the CDR3 reads CASSLVLAGVWEQYF. As DNA, the CDR3 is TGTGCCAGCAGCTTAGTACTAGCGGGAGTGTGGGAGCAGTACTTC. This rearrangement joins TRBV7-8 to TRBJ2-7; 11 bases line up with TRBD2. Germline CDR1 is SGHVS and CDR2 is FQNEAQ. V lost 1 base and J lost 7; bases outside the gene matches: 6. The CDR3 extends over 15 amino acids.

This clonotype was counted many times. The rearrangement joins TRBV4-3 to TRBJ1-4, with TRBD1 as a possible D gene (6 bases). Trimming left V 0 bases short and J 5 bases short, with 16 bases between. Germline CDR1 reads LGHNA; CDR2 reads YSLEER. The CDR3 covers 17 residues. In DNA, the CDR3 is TGCGCCAGCAGCCAAGATAGGGGGGAGGGACTGAATGAAAAACTGTTTTTT. This encodes CASSQDRGEGLNEKLFF.

This clonotype was recorded at least ten times. This chain connects TRBV29-1 to TRBJ2-7; TRBD1 or TRBD2 may be the D gene (6 bases each). The germline V gene has CDR1 SQVTM and CDR2 ANQGSEA. This CDR3 region has 19 residues. The V and J ends lost 1 base and 2 bases respectively, with 27 bases between them. CDR3 nucleotide sequence: TGCAGCGTTGAAGGGGGGGCGGGCCATGGCCTCAATGGGCCCTACGAGCAGTACTTC. It encodes CSVEGGAGHGLNGPYEQYF.

This clonotype was detected many times. A read error may produce the germline difference seen at one junction end. CDR3 in amino acids: CAPRESGGNIQYF. CDR3 DNA: TGTGCCCCCAGAGAGAGTGGGGGAAACATTCAGTACTTC. V gene TRBV15 combines with J gene TRBJ2-4; either TRBD1 or TRBD2 may supply D (5 bases each). Germline CDR1 is LNHNV and CDR2 is YYDKDF (reference sequence). The CDR3 extends over 13 amino acids. Combining the CDR3 with reference TRBV15 and TRBJ2-4 gives the whole variable domain DAMVIQNPRYQVTQFGKPVTLSCSQTLNHNVMYWYQQKSSQAPKLLFHYYDKDFNNEADTPDNFQSRRPNTSFCFLDIRSPGLGDTAMYLCAPRESGGNIQYFGAGTRLSVL.